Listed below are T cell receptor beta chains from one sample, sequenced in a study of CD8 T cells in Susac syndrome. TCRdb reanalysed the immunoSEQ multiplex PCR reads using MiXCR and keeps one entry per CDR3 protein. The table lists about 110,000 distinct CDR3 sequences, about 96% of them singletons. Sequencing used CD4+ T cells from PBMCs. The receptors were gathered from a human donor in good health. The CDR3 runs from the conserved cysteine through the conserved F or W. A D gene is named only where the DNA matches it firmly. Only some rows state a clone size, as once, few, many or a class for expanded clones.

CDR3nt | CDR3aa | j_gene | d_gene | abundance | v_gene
TGTGCCTGGAGTATGAGTAGCGGTAAAAACATTCAGTACTTC | CAWSMSSGKNIQYF | TRBJ2-4 | - | - | TRBV30
TGTGCCAGTCGACTAGCGGGACAGGATACGCAGTATTTT | CASRLAGQDTQYF | TRBJ2-3 | TRBD2 | - | TRBV19
TGCGCCAGCTCAGATGGACAGGGGGCAGAGACCCAGTACTTC | CASSDGQGAETQYF | TRBJ2-5 | TRBD1 | - | TRBV5-1
TGTGCCAGCTCACCGGGTCTGAGCTCTGGGGCCAACGTCCTGACTTTC | CASSPGLSSGANVLTF | TRBJ2-6 | - | - | TRBV18
TGTGCCACCAGTGATCCCAGCGGGAACAGTGATGAGCAGTTCTTC | CATSDPSGNSDEQFF | TRBJ2-1 | TRBD2 | - | TRBV24-1
TGTGCCAGCAGTGTCTCCATCGACAGTGGTACTGAAGCTTTCTTT | CASSVSIDSGTEAFF | TRBJ1-1 | - | - | TRBV6-4
TGTGCCAGCAACGGACAGGGGGCGAGCTACGAGCAGTACTTC | CASNGQGASYEQYF | TRBJ2-7 | TRBD1 | - | TRBV12-3/TRBV12-4
TGTGCCAGCAGCTCCCGTGGGGCGAGCACAGATACGCAGTATTTT | CASSSRGASTDTQYF | TRBJ2-3 | - | - | TRBV9
TGTGCCAGCAGTTTGAGACAGGGGCCCTACGAGCAGTACTTC | CASSLRQGPYEQYF | TRBJ2-7 | TRBD1 | - | TRBV28
TGTGCCAGCAGTTTTAACAGGGGGCTTGGAGAGACCCAGTACTTC | CASSFNRGLGETQYF | TRBJ2-5 | TRBD1 | - | TRBV27
TGCAGCGTTGCTTGGACTGGCGGGAGGTCGGAGACCCAGTACTTC | CSVAWTGGRSETQYF | TRBJ2-5 | TRBD2 | once | TRBV29-1
TGCGCCAGCAGCTTCCTAAGCGGGGGGGTCCCCTACGAGCAGTACTTC | CASSFLSGGVPYEQYF | TRBJ2-7 | TRBD2 | - | TRBV5-1
TGTGCCAGCAACCAGGGGGGGACAGGGGGTCAAGAGACCCAGTACTTC | CASNQGGTGGQETQYF | TRBJ2-5 | TRBD1 | - | TRBV11-3
TGTGCCAGCAGTCTGCTAGGAGATACGCAGTATTTT | CASSLLGDTQYF | TRBJ2-3 | - | - | TRBV28
TGTGCCAGCAGCTCGGGACAGCCTGGGGCCAACGTCCTGACTTTC | CASSSGQPGANVLTF | TRBJ2-6 | TRBD1 | - | TRBV7-3
TGTGCCAGCAGCCAAGGAGGATCAGGGACCTATGGCTACACCTTC | CASSQGGSGTYGYTF | TRBJ1-2 | - | once | TRBV3-1
TGCGCCAGCAGCCAAGTGGGGACAGCTTACACTGAAGCTTTCTTT | CASSQVGTAYTEAFF | TRBJ1-1 | TRBD1 | - | TRBV4-1
TGCAGTGCTAATAAGGGGTTTGAGCTGGGCACAGATACGCAGTATTTT | CSANKGFELGTDTQYF | TRBJ2-3 | - | - | TRBV20-1
TGTGCCAGCAGCCTTATAAAGGGGACCCAAGGGGAAGAGCAGTACTTC | CASSLIKGTQGEEQYF | TRBJ2-7 | - | - | TRBV3-1
TGTGCCAGCAGCCTCACCGCCAGGGGGAGTAGTCGATTTTCCTACGAGCAGTACTTC | CASSLTARGSSRFSYEQYF | TRBJ2-7 | TRBD1 | - | TRBV7-2
TGTGCCAGCAGCACCTCCCACATCGGTTCAGATACGCAGTATTTT | CASSTSHIGSDTQYF | TRBJ2-3 | - | - | TRBV2
TGTGCCAGCAGCTTGGGGTCGGGGTTCACCGGGGAGCTGTTTTTT | CASSLGSGFTGELFF | TRBJ2-2 | - | - | TRBV5-6
TGTGCCAGCAGTCTCCTTCCTCCAAACCCCCGGGCTAACTATGGCTACACCTTC | CASSLLPPNPRANYGYTF | TRBJ1-2 | - | - | TRBV27
TGTGCCAGCAGCGAGGAGGAAAAACTGTTTTTT | CASSEEEKLFF | TRBJ1-4 | - | - | TRBV11-1